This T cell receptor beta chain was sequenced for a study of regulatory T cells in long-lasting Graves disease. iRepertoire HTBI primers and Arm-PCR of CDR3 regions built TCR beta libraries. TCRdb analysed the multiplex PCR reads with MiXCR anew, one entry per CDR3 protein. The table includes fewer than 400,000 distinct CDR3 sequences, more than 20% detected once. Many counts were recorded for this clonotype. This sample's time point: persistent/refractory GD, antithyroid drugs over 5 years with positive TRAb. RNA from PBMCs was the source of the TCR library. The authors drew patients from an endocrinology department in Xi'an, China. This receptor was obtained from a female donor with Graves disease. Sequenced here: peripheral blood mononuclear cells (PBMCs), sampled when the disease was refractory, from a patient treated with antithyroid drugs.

This chain's CDR3 is CASTPGRMNTEAFF. CDR3 DNA sequence: TGTGCCAGCACTCCGGGGCGGATGAACACTGAAGCTTTCTTT. This rearrangement joins TRBV6-1 to TRBJ1-1, with a tentative D call TRBD1 (5 bases). Germline V gives CDR1 MNHNS, CDR2 SASEGT. Trimming pared 7 bases from V and 0 bases from J, leaving 12 bases between. This CDR3 has 14 residues.